These 15 T cell receptor beta chains were sequenced from one sample in a study of T-cell memory formation after mild COVID-19. MiXCR, run by TCRdb on the 5' RACE reads, gives a single entry per CDR3 protein. Seen here are fewer than 400,000 distinct CDR3 sequences, 10% to 15% observed once, and the top ten hold around a fifth. The specimen was PBMCs or a T cell subset sorted from them (not recorded which). These receptors came from a man in his late teens or twenties who had mild COVID-19 (a few samples of this study predate the infection). Cell type and time point are not known.

The rearrangement uses TRBV6-5 and TRBJ2-5; 7 bases line up with TRBD2. The CDR3 consists of 16 residues. Losses at the gene ends were 0 bases for V and 5 bases for J; bases not matched to a gene: 9. Germline lookup yields CDR1 MNHEY and CDR2 SVGAGI. The CDR3 protein is CASSYSTGGVLETQYF. CDR3 nucleotide sequence: TGTGCCAGCAGTTACTCGACTGGGGGGGTCCTGGAGACCCAGTACTTC.

The rearrangement links TRBV6-1 to TRBJ2-5; 8 positions agree with TRBD1. The CDR3 consists of 18 residues. The germline V gene encodes CDR1 MNHNS and CDR2 SASEGT. J lost 3 bases, V lost 0 bases, and 12 bases had no gene match. CDR3 sequence reads: CASSEAIQGAQPEETQYF. The DNA of the CDR3 is TGTGCCAGCAGTGAAGCTATCCAGGGGGCCCAACCAGAAGAGACCCAGTACTTC.

The rearrangement links TRBV29-1 to TRBJ1-2; TRBD1 matches 7 bases. CDR3 size: 13 residues. V was clipped by 6 bases and J by 0 bases; unmatched bases: 4. Germline CDR1 is SQVTM and CDR2 is ANQGSEA. The CDR3 region has the DNA TGCAGCGTCGACAGGGTTTCTAACTATGGCTACACCTTC. It codes for CSVDRVSNYGYTF.

A word on this clonotype: It is unclear where the CDR3 begins or ends on the DNA, so no DNA is shown, and the CDR3 is as TCRdb lists it. The CDR3 loop reads CAQRVAGGSFF. The chain has TRBV4-1 and TRBJ1-1; the D call TRBD1 from the table was never checked on the DNA. Germline values: CDR1 MGHRA, CDR2 YSYEKL. The CDR3 has 11 amino acids, counting both end residues.

In its sample, this clonotype was seen once. The chain joins TRBV19 to TRBJ2-3, with TRBD1 identical over 9 bases. This CDR3 has 15 amino acids. Looked up from germline, CDR1 is LNHDA and CDR2 is SQIVND (reference sequence). After removal of 6 bases from V and 4 bases from J, the junction contained 8 bases not matched to a gene. In nucleotides, the CDR3 is TGTGCCAGTAGGGACAGGGGTGGTGCGGCAGATACGCAGTATTTT. Its translation: CASRDRGGAADTQYF. The whole variable domain, remainder taken from reference TRBV19 and TRBJ2-3, is DGGITQSPKYLFRKEGQNVTLSCEQNLNHDAMYWYRQDPGQGLRLIYYSQIVNDFQKGDIAEGYSVSREKKESFPLTVTSAQKNPTAFYLCASRDRGGAADTQYFGPGTRLTVL.

The chain is built from TRBV3-1 and TRBJ2-1; D might be TRBD1 (6 bases). The CDR3 runs to 14 residues. The germline V and J ends were trimmed by 4 bases and 7 bases, with 14 bases remaining between them. Germline assignment: CDR1 LGHDT and CDR2 YNNKEL (reference sequence). The CDR3 nucleotides read TGTGCCAGCAGCCCCCCAGGGGCTTGGAATGAGCAGTTCTTC. Protein: CASSPPGAWNEQFF.

The CDR3 bases are TGTGCCAGCAGCTTAAACGTTGCCGGGGAGCTGTTTTTT. Translation: CASSLNVAGELFF. This chain uses TRBV7-3 with TRBJ2-2; no clear D. The CDR3 is made up of 13 amino acids. Germline V gene data show CDR1 as SGHTA and CDR2 as FQGTGA. Trimming left V 1 base short and J 6 bases short, with 6 bases between.

J is TRBJ2-2 and V is TRBV7-8; tentative D call: TRBD1 (6 bases). Germline V gene sequence: CDR1 SGHVS, CDR2 FQNEAQ. V lost 2 bases and J lost 0, with 19 bases in between. This CDR3 has 19 amino acids. The CDR3 protein is CASSLNVGGGGANTGELFF. The CDR3 nucleotides read TGTGCCAGCAGCTTAAACGTTGGGGGCGGAGGAGCGAACACCGGGGAGCTGTTTTTT.

The chain has TRBV11-1 and TRBJ1-6; D ambiguous. CDR1 and CDR2 from the germline V gene are SGHAT and FQDESV (reference sequence). The CDR3 extends over 15 amino acids. Trimming cost V 2 bases and J 8 bases, with 13 bases left between them. DNA for the CDR3: TGTGCCAGCAGCTTATTGAAAACAGAGTATTCACCCCTCCACTTT. It encodes CASSLLKTEYSPLHF.

The chain recombines TRBV24-1 with TRBJ2-5, with D maybe TRBD2 (6 bases). Germline loops: CDR1 KGHDR, CDR2 SFDVKD. V lost 7 bases to trimming and J lost 0 bases, with 8 bases between them. The CDR3 is made up of 13 amino acids. CDR3 nucleotide sequence: TGTGCCACCAGGGACTACAACCAAGAGACCCAGTACTTC. Protein sequence: CATRDYNQETQYF.

This clonotype has a count of ten or more. The chain links TRBV7-2 to TRBJ2-1, with TRBD2 matching over 8 bases. After removal of 1 base from V and 8 bases from J, the junction contained 7 bases not matched to a gene. The CDR3 contains 15 residues. The germline V gene has CDR1 SGHTA and CDR2 FQGNSA. The CDR3 DNA is TGTGCCAGCAGCTTAGTAACTAGCGGTTGGGATGAGCAGTTCTTC. It translates to CASSLVTSGWDEQFF.

V gene TRBV7-9 combines with J gene TRBJ2-1; D not certain. The CDR3 length is 13 residues. CDR1 SEHNR and CDR2 FQNEAQ come from the germline V gene (reference sequence). V lost 5 bases and J lost 7, with 12 bases in between. The CDR3 reads CASSPSSSNEQFF. DNA for the CDR3: TGTGCCAGCAGCCCTTCCAGTTCTAATGAGCAGTTCTTC.

This clonotype turned up a few times. The chain is built from TRBV4-2 and TRBJ2-3; D perhaps matches TRBD2 (5 bases). Trimming pared 0 bases from V and 6 bases from J, leaving 19 bases between. This CDR3 contains 17 residues. Per the germline V gene, CDR1 is LGHNA and CDR2 is YNFKEQ. CDR3 DNA: TGTGCCAGCAGCCAAGATAACTTCGACGGGCGCGGGGATACGCAGTATTTT. Protein: CASSQDNFDGRGDTQYF.

This clonotype appeared once. V is TRBV12-3 or TRBV12-4 and J is TRBJ2-6, with TRBD1 matching over 7 bases. Trimming cost V 6 bases and J 3 bases; bases outside gene matches: 11. The CDR3 sequence is 17 residues long. DNA for the CDR3: TGTGCCAGCAGACTACAGGGGATCCCTCGTGGGGCCAACGTCCTGACTTTC. Its protein is CASRLQGIPRGANVLTF.

This clonotype was seen a few times. This chain uses TRBV5-1 with TRBJ1-3; 11 bases are a match to TRBD1. Losses at the gene ends were 7 bases for V and 4 bases for J; bases not matched to a gene: 4. From germline, CDR1 is SGHRS and CDR2 YFSETQ. This CDR3 contains 14 residues. The CDR3 DNA sequence: TGCGCCAGCGGGACAGGGGGACCGGGAAACACCATATATTTT. It is translated as CASGTGGPGNTIYF.